A selection of T cell receptor beta chains follows, all from one sample in a study of beta chain features in type 1 diabetes. The repertoire was sequenced with immunoSEQ multiplex PCR; TCRdb's copy has only in-frame clones and lacks some. The sample holds some 270,000 clones, 8% seen once. Sequenced: central memory CD4+ T cells from blood. Receptors were obtained from a woman aged 18-29 years in good health. Each CDR3 is given with its conserved first and last residue. Clone size is shown for a subset of rows, as once, few, many or a class of expanded clone.

j_call | clone_size | v_call | cdr3_aa
TRBJ2-6 | few | TRBV5-1 | CASSLWTSGLMGANVLTF
TRBJ2-3 | few | TRBV30 | CAWAPADTQYF
TRBJ1-3 | few | TRBV30 | CAWSVMHSGNTIYF
TRBJ2-2 | NA | TRBV5-1 | CASSSHQDGELFF
TRBJ2-2 | NA | TRBV7-9 | CASSFLRNTGELFF
TRBJ2-5 | few | TRBV7-2 | CASSSWGLETQYF
TRBJ1-4 | NA | TRBV4-3 | CASSQEPTNEKLFF
TRBJ1-1 | NA | TRBV14 | CASSRGNTEAFF
TRBJ1-2 | NA | TRBV29-1 | CSVRRQGNYGYTF
TRBJ1-4 | many | TRBV4-3 | CASSQQLTGAGSEKLFF
TRBJ2-3 | few | TRBV4-2 | CASSQEGGLAGITDTQYF
TRBJ1-2 | few | TRBV30 | CAWTLRVFSDGYTF
TRBJ2-1 | few | TRBV7-9 | CASSFLLANEQFF
TRBJ1-2 | NA | TRBV5-1 | CASSLEGTVSRGYTF
TRBJ2-7 | NA | TRBV14 | CASSQVARQQYF
TRBJ2-6 | NA | TRBV6-6 | CASRLQGFSGANVLTF
TRBJ2-1 | NA | TRBV6-5 | CASSYPGGAPSEQFF
TRBJ1-5 | few | TRBV7-9 | CASKQDGPNQPQHF
TRBJ2-1 | many | TRBV23-1 | CASSQRLAGGPYNEQFF
TRBJ1-1 | few | TRBV7-8 | CASSLDRVTAEAFF
TRBJ2-4 | few | TRBV28 | CASGSSRQGQAVRDIQYF
TRBJ2-3 | few | TRBV7-9 | CASSLGPGGKDTQYF
TRBJ2-5 | few | TRBV29-1 | CSVEVDRGQETQYF
TRBJ1-1 | NA | TRBV4-3 | CASSQQVGAEAFF
TRBJ2-5 | few | TRBV4-3 | CASSQDPQAVGQETQYF
TRBJ2-3 | NA | TRBV19 | CASRNTDTQYF
TRBJ2-5 | few | TRBV15 | CATSKAAGTGNREQYF
TRBJ1-4 | NA | TRBV19 | CASSLQGWEKLFF
TRBJ1-2 | many | TRBV5-4 | CASSFRQRDVYGYTF
TRBJ2-3 | few | TRBV27 | CASSLVRQATGTQYF
TRBJ1-1 | many | TRBV5-1 | CASSLAPDTEAFF
TRBJ1-1 | few | TRBV7-3 | CASSLTGANTEAFF
TRBJ2-7 | few | TRBV30 | CAWSTNKYYEQYF
TRBJ2-3 | NA | TRBV2 | CASSVFPPTQYF
TRBJ2-1 | few | TRBV4-1 | CASSQVPGGQGAGNEQFF
TRBJ2-2 | few | TRBV13 | CASSPRDRISGELFF
TRBJ2-5 | few | TRBV14 | CASSHYRTHQETQYF
TRBJ2-3 | NA | TRBV29-1 | CSVEDRHLTDTQYF
TRBJ1-5 | many | TRBV4-1 | CASCSNQPQHF
TRBJ2-7 | NA | TRBV19 | CASSSLGGGSRSYEQYF
TRBJ1-2 | NA | TRBV6-6 | CASSYSGKNGYTF
TRBJ1-3 | many | TRBV14 | CASSQGAYTIYF
TRBJ1-2 | few | TRBV9 | CASSSDGYTF
TRBJ2-3 | NA | TRBV5-1 | CASSLEFPFGDTQYF
TRBJ2-5 | many | TRBV21-1 | CASSKGGLAGVLETQYF
TRBJ2-3 | many | TRBV7-3 | CASSLRGQSTQYF
TRBJ1-4 | NA | TRBV6-6 | CASRTGGNEKLFF
TRBJ2-2 | few | TRBV7-2 | CASSVRDSLTGELFF
TRBJ1-1 | few | TRBV27 | CASGRRGPGAGEAFF
TRBJ2-1 | NA | TRBV2 | CASSFDRVGRSEQFF
TRBJ2-3 | NA | TRBV5-1 | CASSLTSSGSATDTQYF